These 27 T cell receptor beta chains were sequenced from one sample in a study of T-cell reconstitution after alpha-beta-depleted transplantation in children. Using unique molecular identifiers, the investigators prepared the TCRbeta library. TCRdb re-analysed the PCR reads in MiXCR, keeping a single row per CDR3 protein. The sample contains 400,000 to 550,000 distinct CDR3 sequences, under 12% of which appear only once. The sample here was PBMCs, taken before TCRalphabeta/CD19-depleted stem cell transplant. These receptors originate from a child aged 2 to 9 with inherited bone marrow failure, due to receive a stem cell transplant.

In this sample, this clonotype turned up many times. This rearrangement joins TRBV5-4 to TRBJ2-3; TRBD2 agrees at 8 bases. CDR3 length: 15 amino acids. V trimming: 1 base; J trimming: 6 bases; junction bases outside the gene matches: 7. Per the germline V gene, CDR1 is SGHNT and CDR2 is YYREEE (reference sequence). For the CDR3, the DNA is TGTGCCAGCAGCTTGTCAGGAGCGGGAGCGGATACGCAGTATTTT. Translating it yields CASSLSGAGADTQYF.

This clonotype was found many times. This chain joins TRBV5-1 and TRBJ2-5; D may correspond to TRBD1 or TRBD2 (6 bases each). V was pared by 0 bases and J by 1 base, with 7 bases between. This CDR3 is 14 amino acids long. From germline, CDR1 is SGHRS and CDR2 YFSETQ. In DNA, the CDR3 is TGCGCCAGCAGCTTGGGGGGGGCCCAAGAGACCCAGTACTTC. Protein: CASSLGGAQETQYF.

This clonotype was found many times. The chain has TRBV7-8 and TRBJ1-4, with unresolved D. V lost 1 base and J lost 4, with 10 bases in between. Germline V gives CDR1 SGHVS, CDR2 FQNEAQ. The CDR3 length is 15 residues. CDR3 residues: CASSLEAAVNEKLFF. CDR3 DNA: TGTGCCAGCAGCTTAGAGGCGGCTGTTAATGAAAAACTGTTTTTT.

This clonotype showed up many times. CDR3 residues: CSVEDGGQGGEETQYF. CDR3 DNA: TGCAGCGTTGAAGATGGGGGACAGGGTGGGGAAGAGACCCAGTACTTC. The V call is TRBV29-1, the J call TRBJ2-5; 9 nucleotides match TRBD1. Germline values: CDR1 SQVTM, CDR2 ANQGSEA. The CDR3 loop spans 16 amino acids. V lost 0 bases to trimming and J lost 3 bases; unmatched junction nucleotides: 8.

V is TRBV5-1 and J is TRBJ2-3; the match to TRBD1 covers 7 bases. The CDR3 runs 15 residues. Trimming took 2 bases from V and 4 from J; bases not matched to a gene: 7. Germline V gene data show CDR1 as SGHRS and CDR2 as YFSETQ. The CDR3 sequence is CASSFRRGISDTQYF. CDR3 nucleotides: TGCGCCAGCAGCTTCCGCAGGGGGATCTCAGATACGCAGTATTTT.

Ten or more counts support this clonotype. The chain employs TRBV12-3 or TRBV12-4 and TRBJ1-1; 7 bases fit TRBD1. V was pared by 4 bases and J by 7 bases, with 6 bases of the junction left unmatched. The CDR3 runs to 13 residues. CDR3 nucleotide sequence: TGTGCCAGCAGTTCACAGGGGACTCTTGAAGCTTTCTTT. Translated: CASSSQGTLEAFF.

This clonotype was recorded at least ten times. This chain links TRBV29-1 with TRBJ2-1, with 7 bases lining up with TRBD2. Losses at the gene ends were 5 bases for V and 4 bases for J; bases not matched to a gene: 5. The germline V gene encodes CDR1 SQVTM and CDR2 ANQGSEA. The CDR3 spans 13 residues. The CDR3 coding sequence is TGCAGCGTTCGGCTAGCGGATTACAATGAGCAGTTCTTC. Residues: CSVRLADYNEQFF.

Ten or more counts support this clonotype. The CDR3 DNA sequence: TGCAGCGTTGAAGATTACGGTGGGGCAAGTGAGCAGTTCTTC. It codes for CSVEDYGGASEQFF. The gene calls are TRBV29-1 and TRBJ2-1; perhaps TRBD1 as D (5 bases). This CDR3 is built from 14 residues. The V end lost 0 bases, the J end lost 9 bases, and 15 bases lay between the germline ends. The germline V gene has CDR1 SQVTM and CDR2 ANQGSEA.

In this sample, this clonotype turned up many times. The chain employs TRBV29-1 and TRBJ2-3; 7 nucleotides line up with TRBD2. The CDR3 contains 14 residues. Unmatched junction bases numbered 6, after V lost 4 bases and J lost 2 bases. Germline CDR1 is SQVTM and CDR2 is ANQGSEA. The CDR3 spells CSVVQRGYTDTQYF. The CDR3 bases are TGCAGCGTTGTCCAGCGGGGCTACACAGATACGCAGTATTTT.

The table lists this clonotype with many counts. V and J are TRBV19 and TRBJ2-1; tentative D call: TRBD2 (6 bases). This CDR3 is 12 amino acids long. V lost 7 bases to trimming and J lost 15 bases, with 19 bases between them. Germline lookup yields CDR1 LNHDA and CDR2 SQIVND (reference sequence). CDR3 sequence: CASIQGLSFRFF. For the CDR3, the DNA is TGTGCCAGTATCCAGGGACTCTCTTTTAGGTTCTTC.

This clonotype was picked up many times. This chain uses TRBV27 with TRBJ1-2; TRBD1 agrees at 10 bases. The CDR3 contains 15 residues. CDR1 is MNHEY, CDR2 SMNVEV, per germline (reference sequence). J lost 1 base, V lost 7 bases, and 6 bases had no gene match. The CDR3 DNA follows: TGTGCCAGCAAGGACAGGGGGTTCGTTAACTATGGCTACACCTTC. Residues: CASKDRGFVNYGYTF.

Many counts were recorded for this clonotype. This sequence joins TRBV7-9 and TRBJ1-6; 11 nucleotides agree with TRBD1. The CDR3 has 17 residues. The V and J ends lost 5 bases and 8 bases, in that order; junction bases with no gene match: 11. Per the germline V gene, CDR1 is SEHNR and CDR2 is FQNEAQ (reference sequence). The CDR3 sequence: CASSQPKGQGAYSPLHF. The CDR3 DNA is TGTGCCAGCAGCCAGCCAAAAGGACAGGGGGCCTATTCACCCCTCCACTTT.

This clonotype was recorded many times. The chain joins TRBV4-1 to TRBJ2-3, with D possibly being TRBD1 (5 bases). Trimming removed 1 base at V and 7 bases at J, with 9 bases between. Germline CDR1 and CDR2: MGHRA and YSYEKL. CDR3 size: 13 residues. CDR3 in DNA: TGCGCCAGCAGCCAAGGAAGGGGCTATACGCAGTATTTT. It yields the protein CASSQGRGYTQYF.

This clonotype showed up just a few times. V gene TRBV12-3 or TRBV12-4 combines with J gene TRBJ2-4; D is ambiguous. The CDR3 spans 18 residues. With 0 bases removed from V and 1 base from J, the gap between germline ends came to 16 bases. In DNA form, the CDR3 reads TGTGCCAGCAGTTTAGCCACTATTCTAACCCGGGCCAAAAACATTCAGTACTTC. This codes for CASSLATILTRAKNIQYF.

The chain has TRBV18 and TRBJ1-1; possible D gene TRBD1, 5 bases. Trimming cost V 0 bases and J 1 base, with 9 bases left between them. Germline loops: CDR1 KGHSH, CDR2 LQKENI. This CDR3 spans 15 amino acids. CDR3 sequence (DNA): TGTGCCAGCTCACCACCGGTGGGGCAGAACACTGAAGCTTTCTTT. This gives the protein CASSPPVGQNTEAFF.

This chain connects TRBV12-3 or TRBV12-4 to TRBJ2-7; 7 bases fit TRBD1. Losses at the gene ends were 5 bases for V and 2 bases for J; bases not matched to a gene: 12. The CDR3 totals 16 residues. The CDR3 here is CASSTGSRDSTYEQYF. CDR3 bases: TGTGCCAGCAGTACCGGGTCCCGGGACAGCACCTACGAGCAGTACTTC.

This clonotype was seen at least ten times. The chain combines TRBV20-1 with TRBJ2-3; D possibly uses TRBD1 or TRBD2 (5 bases each). The V end was cut by 3 bases, the J end by 10 bases, with 20 bases between. Germline lookup yields CDR1 DFQATT and CDR2 SNEGSKA (reference sequence). This CDR3 comprises 14 residues. CDR3 sequence (DNA): TGCAGTGCTAGGGGACCCAATAACCCGCCTTCGCAGTATTTT. Encoded protein: CSARGPNNPPSQYF.

Of note for this clonotype: A much larger clone differs from this one at a single base, so this may be a read error. J is TRBJ2-2 and V is TRBV6-1; TRBD2 matches 12 bases. The germline V gene encodes CDR1 MNHNS and CDR2 SASEGT. The trim removed 5 bases at V and 6 bases at J, leaving 7 bases unmatched. The CDR3 is made up of 16 amino acids. CDR3 DNA sequence: TGTGCCAGCAGTCTGACTAGCGGGGGTTACTCCGGGGAGCTGTTTTTT. Residues: CASSLTSGGYSGELFF.

The chain recombines TRBV4-2 with TRBJ2-7; maybe TRBD2 (5 bases). Germline loops: CDR1 LGHNA, CDR2 YNFKEQ. Trimming stripped 0 bases from V and 5 bases from J, with 17 bases between. The CDR3 sequence is 16 residues long. CDR3 bases: TGTGCCAGCAGCCAAGATCCGCGGCTAGCCGGCGACGAGCAGTACTTC. It specifies CASSQDPRLAGDEQYF.

The table lists this clonotype with many counts. The chain's CDR3 is CASSLGTGAVQETQYF. As DNA, the CDR3 is TGTGCCAGCAGCTTAGGGACAGGGGCGGTACAAGAGACCCAGTACTTC. The gene calls are TRBV7-8 and TRBJ2-5, with 9 bases matching TRBD1. Germline-derived CDR1 and CDR2 are SGHVS and FQNEAQ. The CDR3 runs to 16 residues. With 1 base clipped from V and 2 bases from J, the junction kept 5 bases outside the gene matches.

Only a few counts were recorded for this clonotype. The chain recombines TRBV28 with TRBJ1-2; TRBD1 matches 7 bases. The length of the CDR3 is 13 residues. Losses at the gene ends were 6 bases for V and 4 bases for J; bases not matched to a gene: 5. Germline values: CDR1 MDHEN, CDR2 SYDVKM. In DNA form, the CDR3 reads TGTGCCAGCAGCTACGGGACAGCCTATGGCTACACCTTC. The encoded protein is CASSYGTAYGYTF.

The table lists this clonotype with many counts. The V call is TRBV7-9, the J call TRBJ2-1, with a possible D match to TRBD1 (5 bases). This CDR3 is built from 13 residues. V was shortened by 4 bases and J by 8 bases, with 12 bases between the two germline ends. The V gene's germline CDR1 is SEHNR and CDR2 FQNEAQ (reference sequence). The CDR3 bases are TGTGCCAGCAGCTCCGGACAACTCGATGAGCAGTTCTTC. It yields the protein CASSSGQLDEQFF.

This chain links TRBV7-9 with TRBJ2-2; the match to TRBD2 covers 12 bases. CDR3 size: 17 residues. V shed 8 bases, J shed 5 bases, and the junction held 12 bases outside the gene matches. The germline V gene has CDR1 SEHNR and CDR2 FQNEAQ (reference sequence). The DNA for the CDR3 is TGTGCCAGCGGTAGGAGACTAGCGGGAGTTGGAACCGGGGAGCTGTTTTTT. It translates to CASGRRLAGVGTGELFF.

This clonotype has a count of ten or more. The rearrangement links TRBV12-3 or TRBV12-4 to TRBJ2-1; 7 bases agree with TRBD2. This CDR3 comprises 12 residues. CDR3: CACTSAYNEQFF. DNA for the CDR3: TGTGCTTGCACTAGCGCCTACAATGAGCAGTTCTTC.

This clonotype was found many times. This rearrangement joins TRBV6-1 to TRBJ2-7; TRBD2 aligns across 10 bases. V lost 6 bases, J lost 2 bases, and 7 bases stayed unmatched. Per the germline V gene, CDR1 is MNHNS and CDR2 is SASEGT. The CDR3 loop spans 15 amino acids. The CDR3 protein is CASSFSGRRTYEQYF. CDR3 nucleotides: TGTGCCAGCAGCTTTAGCGGGAGGAGGACCTACGAGCAGTACTTC.

This clonotype was picked up many times. This chain connects TRBV3-1 to TRBJ2-1; TRBD2 aligns across 10 bases. V shed 2 bases, J shed 12 bases, and the junction held 13 bases outside the gene matches. Per germline, CDR1 LGHDT and CDR2 YNNKEL (reference sequence). The CDR3 runs to 16 residues. The CDR3 protein is CASSQLSGRMSTGQFF. The DNA for the CDR3 is TGTGCCAGCAGCCAACTTAGCGGGAGGATGTCCACTGGGCAGTTCTTC.

In this sample, this clonotype turned up many times. The chain combines TRBV6-2 or TRBV6-3 with TRBJ2-7; TRBD2 matches 9 bases. Germline V gene data show CDR1 as MNHEY and CDR2 as SVGEGT. The trim removed 0 bases at V and 7 bases at J, leaving 10 bases unmatched. The CDR3 sequence is 16 residues long. This chain's CDR3 is CASSYSPAGGLWEQYF. In DNA, the CDR3 is TGTGCCAGCAGTTACTCGCCAGCGGGAGGACTGTGGGAGCAGTACTTC.